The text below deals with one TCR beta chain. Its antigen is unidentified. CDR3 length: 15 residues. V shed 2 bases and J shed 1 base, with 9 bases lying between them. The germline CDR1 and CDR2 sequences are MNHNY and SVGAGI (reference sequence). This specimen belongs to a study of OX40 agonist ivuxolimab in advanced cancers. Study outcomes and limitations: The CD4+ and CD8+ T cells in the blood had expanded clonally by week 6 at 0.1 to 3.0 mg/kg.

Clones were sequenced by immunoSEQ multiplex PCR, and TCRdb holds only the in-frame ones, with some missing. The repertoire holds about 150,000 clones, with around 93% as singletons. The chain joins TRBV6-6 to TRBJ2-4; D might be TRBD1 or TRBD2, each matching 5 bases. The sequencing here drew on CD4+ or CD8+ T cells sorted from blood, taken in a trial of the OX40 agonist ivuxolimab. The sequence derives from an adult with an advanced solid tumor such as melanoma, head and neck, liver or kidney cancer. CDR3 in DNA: TGTGCCAGCAGTTACGTGGGGGAGGCCAAAAACATTCAGTACTTC. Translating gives CASSYVGEAKNIQYF.